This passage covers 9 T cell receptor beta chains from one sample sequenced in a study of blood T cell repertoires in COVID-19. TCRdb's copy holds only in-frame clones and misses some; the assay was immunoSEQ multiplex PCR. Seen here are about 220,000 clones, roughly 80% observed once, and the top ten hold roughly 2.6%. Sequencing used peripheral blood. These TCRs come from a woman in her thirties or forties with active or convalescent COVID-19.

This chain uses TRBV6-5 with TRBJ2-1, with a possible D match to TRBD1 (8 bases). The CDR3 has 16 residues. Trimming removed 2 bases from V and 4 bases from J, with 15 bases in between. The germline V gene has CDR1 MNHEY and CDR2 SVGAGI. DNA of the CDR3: TGTGCCAGCAGTTACCGGGCACAGGGGGGGTACAATGAGCAGTTCTTC. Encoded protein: CASSYRAQGGYNEQFF.

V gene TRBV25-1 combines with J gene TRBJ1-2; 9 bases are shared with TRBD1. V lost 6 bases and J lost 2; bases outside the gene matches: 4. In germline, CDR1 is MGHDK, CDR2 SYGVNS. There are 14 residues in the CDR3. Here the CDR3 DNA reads TGTGCCAGCAGCAACAGGGGGCGAAACTATGGCTACACCTTC. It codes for CASSNRGRNYGYTF.

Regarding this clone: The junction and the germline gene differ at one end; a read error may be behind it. CDR3 amino acids: CASSLWEAGTGELFF. The CDR3 DNA reads as TGTGCTAGCAGCTTATGGGAGGCGGGCACCGGGGAGCTGTTTTTT. The J gene is TRBJ2-2, the V gene TRBV7-7, with D maybe TRBD2 (6 bases). Germline V lookup: CDR1 SSHAT, CDR2 FNYEAQ (reference sequence). This CDR3 is built from 15 residues.

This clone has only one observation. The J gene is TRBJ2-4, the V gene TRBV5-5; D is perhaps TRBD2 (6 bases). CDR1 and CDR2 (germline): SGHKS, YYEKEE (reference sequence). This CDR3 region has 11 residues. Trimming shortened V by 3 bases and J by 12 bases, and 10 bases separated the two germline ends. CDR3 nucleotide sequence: TGTGCCAGCAGCTCCCGGGACTCTCAGTACTTC. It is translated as CASSSRDSQYF.

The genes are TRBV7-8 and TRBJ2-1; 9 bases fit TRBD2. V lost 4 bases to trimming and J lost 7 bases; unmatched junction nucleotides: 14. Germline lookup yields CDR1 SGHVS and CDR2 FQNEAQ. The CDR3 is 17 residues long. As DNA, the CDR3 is TGTGCCAGCAGCTCCCCCGTCCGGGGCGGGAGGGGGAATGAGCAGTTCTTC. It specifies CASSSPVRGGRGNEQFF.

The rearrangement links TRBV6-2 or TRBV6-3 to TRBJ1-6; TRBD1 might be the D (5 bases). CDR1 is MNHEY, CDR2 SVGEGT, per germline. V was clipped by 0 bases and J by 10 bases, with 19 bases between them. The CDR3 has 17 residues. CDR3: CASSYSGSRRGRSPLHF. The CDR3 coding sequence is TGTGCCAGCAGTTACTCCGGGAGTCGGAGGGGTCGGTCACCCCTCCACTTT.

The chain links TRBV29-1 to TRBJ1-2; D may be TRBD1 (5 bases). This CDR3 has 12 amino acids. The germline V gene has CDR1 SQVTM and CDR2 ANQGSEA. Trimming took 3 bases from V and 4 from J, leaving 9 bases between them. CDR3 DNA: TGCAGCGTTGACGCAGGGCCCTATGGCTACACCTTC. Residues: CSVDAGPYGYTF.

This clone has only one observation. In DNA, the CDR3 is TGTGCCAGCAGTCCCCGGGTAGCTTACGAGCAGTACTTC. It yields the protein CASSPRVAYEQYF. The rearrangement links TRBV27 to TRBJ2-7; D remains ambiguous. This CDR3 has 13 amino acids. The germline CDR1 and CDR2 sequences are MNHEY and SMNVEV (reference sequence). V lost 5 bases to trimming and J lost 4 bases, with 12 bases between them.

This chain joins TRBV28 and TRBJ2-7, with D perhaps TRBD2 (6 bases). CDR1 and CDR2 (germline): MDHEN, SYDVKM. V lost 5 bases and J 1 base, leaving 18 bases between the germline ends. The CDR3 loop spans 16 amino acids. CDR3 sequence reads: CASSGASAGPSYEQYF. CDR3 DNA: TGTGCCAGCAGTGGAGCAAGTGCGGGGCCATCCTACGAGCAGTACTTC. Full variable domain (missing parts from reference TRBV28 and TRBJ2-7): DVKVTQSSRYLVKRTGEKVFLECVQDMDHENMFWYRQDPGLGLRLIYFSYDVKMKEKGDIPEGYSVSREKKERFSLILESASTNQTSMYLCASSGASAGPSYEQYFGPGTRLTVT.